This T cell receptor (beta chain) is drawn from a study of shared clonotypes between healthy human individuals. TCRdb's copy holds only in-frame clones and misses some; the assay was immunoSEQ multiplex PCR. The profile shows about 980,000 clones, approximately 80% of them singletons. The receptor's source is a man younger than 35 in good health. Sequenced material: memory CD4+ T cells sorted from blood. The sample's subset: CD45RA-negative fraction.

The CDR3 DNA reads as TGTGCCAGCACCCCGGGACAGGGAGTCCACGAGCAGTACTTC. Translating it yields CASTPGQGVHEQYF. The chain couples TRBV21-1 to TRBJ2-7; the table's TRBD1 call for D was not verified on the DNA. TRBV21-1 is described as a pseudogene. This CDR3 spans 14 amino acids.